This T cell receptor (beta chain) was sequenced in a study of cytotoxic CD8 clonotypes in ibrutinib-treated CLL. Only in-frame clones appear in the TCRdb table, and some are missing; sequencing was by immunoSEQ multiplex PCR. This table holds roughly 200,000 clones, about 72% found once. Germline CDR1 and CDR2: MNHNS and SASEGT. V shed 6 bases and J 1 base; nucleotides not matched to a gene: 3. The length of the CDR3 is 15 residues. This chain joins TRBV6-1 and TRBJ2-3; 11 bases fit TRBD2. The clonotype was recovered from a human donor with chronic lymphocytic leukemia. This material consisted of PBMCs, taken after 24 months of ibrutinib treatment. Here the CDR3 reads CASRGLAERTDTQYF. The CDR3 coding sequence is TGTGCCAGCAGGGGACTAGCGGAACGCACAGATACGCAGTATTTT.